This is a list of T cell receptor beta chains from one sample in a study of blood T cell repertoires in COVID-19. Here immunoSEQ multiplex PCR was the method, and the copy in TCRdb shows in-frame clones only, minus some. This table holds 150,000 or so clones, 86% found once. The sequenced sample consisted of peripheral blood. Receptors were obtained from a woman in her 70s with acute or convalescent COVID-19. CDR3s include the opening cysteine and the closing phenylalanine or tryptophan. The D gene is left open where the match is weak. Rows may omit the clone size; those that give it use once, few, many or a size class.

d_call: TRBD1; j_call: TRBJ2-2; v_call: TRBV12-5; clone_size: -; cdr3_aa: CASGLARTGDTGELFF; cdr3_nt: TGTGCTAGTGGTTTGGCCCGGACAGGGGACACCGGGGAGCTGTTTTTT
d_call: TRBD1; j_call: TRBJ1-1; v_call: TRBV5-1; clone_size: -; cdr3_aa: CASSQKTGMNTEAFF; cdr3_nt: TGCGCCAGCAGCCAGAAGACAGGGATGAACACTGAAGCTTTCTTT
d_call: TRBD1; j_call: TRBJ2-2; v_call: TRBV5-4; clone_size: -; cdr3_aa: CASSAGQGTSTGELFF; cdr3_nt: TGTGCCAGCAGCGCGGGACAGGGGACGTCCACCGGGGAGCTGTTTTTT
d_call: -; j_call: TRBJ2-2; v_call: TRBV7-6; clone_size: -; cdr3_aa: CASSLVEGPGELFF; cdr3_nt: TGTGCCAGCAGCTTAGTGGAGGGGCCCGGGGAGCTGTTTTTT
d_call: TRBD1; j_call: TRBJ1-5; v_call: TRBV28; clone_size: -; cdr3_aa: CASSGGTASQPQHF; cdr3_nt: TGTGCCAGCAGTGGCGGGACAGCAAGTCAGCCCCAGCATTTT
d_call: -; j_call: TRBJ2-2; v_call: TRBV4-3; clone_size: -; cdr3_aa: CASSRLSNTGELFF; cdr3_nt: TGCGCCAGCAGCCGTCTATCGAACACCGGGGAGCTGTTTTTT
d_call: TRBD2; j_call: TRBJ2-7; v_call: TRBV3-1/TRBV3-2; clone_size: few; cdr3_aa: CASSPPNSGTRGEQYF; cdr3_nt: TGTGCCAGCAGCCCCCCAAACTCCGGGACTAGAGGGGAGCAGTACTTC
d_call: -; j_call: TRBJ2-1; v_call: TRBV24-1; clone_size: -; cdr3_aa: CATSDFSNEQFF; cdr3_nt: TGTGCCACCAGTGATTTCTCCAATGAGCAGTTCTTC
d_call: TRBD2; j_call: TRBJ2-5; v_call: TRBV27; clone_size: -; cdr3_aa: CASSKRGGQETQYF; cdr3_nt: TGTGCCAGCAGCAAACGGGGGGGGCAAGAGACCCAGTACTTC
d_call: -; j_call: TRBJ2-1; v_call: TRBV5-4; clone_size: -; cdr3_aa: CASSPGEYNEQFF; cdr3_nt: TGTGCCAGCAGCCCGGGAGAATACAATGAGCAGTTCTTC
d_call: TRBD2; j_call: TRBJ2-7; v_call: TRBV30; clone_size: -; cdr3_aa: CAWSTAGGPREQYF; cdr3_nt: TGTGCCTGGAGTACAGCGGGAGGGCCCCGGGAGCAGTACTTC
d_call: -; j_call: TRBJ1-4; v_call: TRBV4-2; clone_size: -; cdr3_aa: CASSQDLSGSGPNEKLFF; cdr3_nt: TGTGCCAGCAGCCAAGATTTGTCTGGGTCGGGTCCTAATGAAAAACTGTTTTTT